These T cell receptor beta chains were read from a single sample in a study of T-cell reconstitution after alpha-beta-depleted transplantation in children. MiXCR was run by TCRdb on the PCR reads, yielding one entry per CDR3 protein. Seen here are about 460,000 distinct CDR3 sequences, under 15% observed once, and the top ten hold 4.5% to 6%. Sequenced here: PBMCs from the stem cell graft donor, sampled from the stem cell graft. These receptors all come from a human donor who donated a stem cell graft to a child with combined immunodeficiency. Each CDR3 is given with its conserved first and last residue. Each record gives: clone size, V gene, D gene, J gene, CDR3 DNA, CDR3 protein. D genes are given only for firm matches. Size tells how often a clone was seen (once, few, many) or the class of an expanded clone, and some rows leave it out.

-	TRBV21-1	-	TRBJ2-5	TGTGCCAGCGTCACCGTAGCGGGCAGACAAGAGACCCAGTACTTC	CASVTVAGRQETQYF
-	TRBV29-1	-	TRBJ2-4	TGCAGCGTTCAAGAAAAGCTACTAGCCAAAAACATTCAGTACTTC	CSVQEKLLAKNIQYF
few	TRBV4-3	-	TRBJ2-1	TGCGCCAGCAGCCTCTTGTCGGGGGAGGGGGCCTACAATGAGCAGTTCTTC	CASSLLSGEGAYNEQFF
-	TRBV5-1	TRBD1	TRBJ1-2	TGCGCCAGCAGCTTGGCGGGACAGGGGGCCCTTAACTATGGCTACACCTTC	CASSLAGQGALNYGYTF
-	TRBV20-1	-	TRBJ2-4	TGCAGTGCTATCCTACCCCAAGCCAAAAACATTCAGTACTTC	CSAILPQAKNIQYF
many	TRBV2	-	TRBJ2-7	TGTGCCAGCCAGGGACCCAACGAGCAGTACTTC	CASQGPNEQYF
few	TRBV27	-	TRBJ1-4	TGTGCCAGCAGTACCGTTGGAGGCTACGAAAAACTGTTTTTT	CASSTVGGYEKLFF
many	TRBV7-9	-	TRBJ2-2	TGTGCCAGCCCACTGAACACCGGGGAGCTGTTTTTT	CASPLNTGELFF
once	TRBV7-2	-	TRBJ1-6	TGTGCCAGCAGCTTAGCTCAGGGCGGCTCACCCCTCCACTTT	CASSLAQGGSPLHF
-	TRBV19	TRBD1	TRBJ2-7	TGTGCCAGTACGGACCGGGACAGGGCCCACGAGCAGTACTTC	CASTDRDRAHEQYF
many	TRBV12-3/TRBV12-4	-	TRBJ1-1	TGTGCCAGCAGTGGGCGGTTGAACACTGAAGCTTTCTTT	CASSGRLNTEAFF
few	TRBV6-2/TRBV6-3	TRBD1	TRBJ1-2	TGTGCCAGCAGCCTCCCCGGGACAGCCCAAAACTATGGCTACACCTTC	CASSLPGTAQNYGYTF
few	TRBV25-1	-	TRBJ2-7	TGTGCCAGCCAGTGGGCAAACTACGAGCAGTACTTC	CASQWANYEQYF
many	TRBV12-3/TRBV12-4	-	TRBJ1-5	TGTGCCAGCAGTTTAGGGCAATTTGGTCAGCCCCAGCATTTT	CASSLGQFGQPQHF
few	TRBV5-1	-	TRBJ2-2	TGCGCCAGCAGAACAACAGGGACGAACACCGGGGAGCTGTTTTTT	CASRTTGTNTGELFF
few	TRBV6-5	-	TRBJ2-2	TGTGCCAGCAGTTACCGGGACTCCGGGGACACCGGGGAGCTGTTTTTT	CASSYRDSGDTGELFF
few	TRBV11-2	-	TRBJ2-3	TGTGCCAGCAGCCCCCGCGGGGCGCAGTATTTT	CASSPRGAQYF
many	TRBV20-1	TRBD2	TRBJ2-3	TGCAGTGCTTCGGAGCGGGGGGGCTACACAGATACGCAGTATTTT	CSASERGGYTDTQYF
-	TRBV4-3	TRBD1	TRBJ1-1	TGCGCCAGCAGCCAAGCCTACTACAGGGGCCCGAACACTGAAGCTTTCTTT	CASSQAYYRGPNTEAFF
-	TRBV9	TRBD1	TRBJ1-2	TGTGCCAGCAGCGTAGATGGGACAGGGACTTACGGCTACACCTTC	CASSVDGTGTYGYTF
-	TRBV4-3	-	TRBJ2-7	TGCGCCAGCAGCCAAGTTTCCGGGACAAATTTCTACGAGCAGTACTTC	CASSQVSGTNFYEQYF
-	TRBV5-1	TRBD1	TRBJ2-2	TGCGCCAGCAGCTTGGGAGACAGGGCAACCGGGGAGCTGTTTTTT	CASSLGDRATGELFF
-	TRBV27	-	TRBJ2-7	-	CASSTSGKQYF
many	TRBV4-3	-	TRBJ2-2	TGCGCCAGCAGCCAAGGGATTGGCAGGGTTATCGGGGAGCTGTTTTTT	CASSQGIGRVIGELFF
many	TRBV20-1	TRBD2	TRBJ2-3	TGCAGTGCTGCGAGGAGCGGGAGAAAAGATACGCAGTATTTT	CSAARSGRKDTQYF
-	TRBV7-9	TRBD2	TRBJ2-1	TGTGCCAGCAGCTTCCCTCGACTAGCGGGGGGCGGGCAGTTCTTC	CASSFPRLAGGGQFF
-	TRBV19	-	TRBJ1-2	TGTGCCAGTAGTATCCCGCCAAACTATGGCTACACCTTC	CASSIPPNYGYTF
-	TRBV4-1	-	TRBJ2-7	TGCGCCAGCAGCCAAGGGGTCATCTCCTACGAGCAGTACTTC	CASSQGVISYEQYF
few	TRBV7-3	TRBD2	TRBJ2-2	TGTGCCAGCAGCTTATACGGGGGGGCCACCGGGGAGCTGTTTTTT	CASSLYGGATGELFF
-	TRBV5-6	-	TRBJ2-1	TGTGCCAGCACCCACTCGTCGGGCGGACCTATCAATGAGCAGTTCTTC	CASTHSSGGPINEQFF
-	TRBV5-6	-	TRBJ2-7	TGTGCCAGCAGCCTCGAAAAGGGGATCTCCTACGAGCAGTACTTC	CASSLEKGISYEQYF
-	TRBV7-2	-	TRBJ2-7	TGTGCCAGCAGCTTATTTGAGATGTCGCACGAGCAGTACTTC	CASSLFEMSHEQYF
once	TRBV27	TRBD1	TRBJ1-2	TGTGCCAGCAGTCTCCCACGCGACAGGGGCGCGGCAGTGCGTGGCTACACCTTC	CASSLPRDRGAAVRGYTF
few	TRBV29-1	-	TRBJ2-7	TGCAGCGTTGATATCGGGGGTTCGGGTGAGCAGTACTTC	CSVDIGGSGEQYF
few	TRBV4-2	TRBD2	TRBJ2-1	TGTGCCAGCAGCCAACCTAGCGGGGGGGCCGACCATGAGCAGTTCTTC	CASSQPSGGADHEQFF
many	TRBV12-3/TRBV12-4	-	TRBJ2-2	TGTGCCAGCAGTCCGGCCTTGAACACCGGGGAGCTGTTTTTT	CASSPALNTGELFF
many	TRBV12-3/TRBV12-4	TRBD2	TRBJ2-7	TGTGCCAGCAATAGGGAAGGACTAGCCTACGAGCAGTACTTC	CASNREGLAYEQYF
few	TRBV7-3	-	TRBJ2-2	TGTGCCAGCAGCCACGATTGGGGACACTCTACCGGGGAGCTGTTTTTT	CASSHDWGHSTGELFF
-	TRBV12-3/TRBV12-4	TRBD1	TRBJ2-2	TGTGCCAGCAGACCGCCCGACAGGGGCTTCGCCGGGGAGCTGTTTTTT	CASRPPDRGFAGELFF
-	TRBV4-2	-	TRBJ1-2	TGTGCCAGCAGCCAATCTGGGCGAAACTATGGCTACACCTTC	CASSQSGRNYGYTF
few	TRBV10-3	-	TRBJ2-7	TGTGCCATCAGACCGGGAGCGAATTACGAGCAGTACTTC	CAIRPGANYEQYF
few	TRBV12-3/TRBV12-4	-	TRBJ2-7	TGTGCCAGCAGCCCAGGGTTTGAGCAGTACTTC	CASSPGFEQYF